The clone carrying this T cell receptor (beta chain) was counted between two and nine times. MiXCR, applied by TCRdb to the PCR reads, yields one record per CDR3 protein. This sample has some 20,000 distinct CDR3 sequences; approximately 52% occur once, and the top ten carry about 22%. This sample was taken from a study of CD4 and CD8 cells across lung adenocarcinoma regions. This CDR3 has 15 residues. V was cut by 4 bases and J by 3 bases, with 17 bases left in between. Germline V lookup: CDR1 SGHRS, CDR2 YFSETQ. This chain joins TRBV5-1 and TRBJ2-7; D is perhaps TRBD1 (5 bases). This receptor was taken from a female donor with lung adenocarcinoma. The CD4 and CD8 labels of this study may be unreliable. The sample taken for sequencing was CD8+ T cells from the center of a lung tumor. This CDR3 reads CASSTGLRQGYEQYF. CDR3 nucleotides: TGCGCCAGCAGCACCGGTTTGCGTCAGGGCTACGAGCAGTACTTC.